Reported below is one TCR beta chain. No antigen is known for it. This CDR3 region has 16 residues. Germline V gene lookup returns CDR1 MRHNA and CDR2 SNTAGT. Trimming removed 0 bases from V and 2 bases from J; junction bases left unmatched: 5. The record originates from a study of graft-versus-host responses after intestinal transplantation. For the study at large: Recipients had multivisceral, liver-intestinal, or isolated intestinal transplants. Recipients were all induced with anti-thymocyte globulin, then given tacrolimus and steroids for approximately 3 years. Study results and limitations: Circulating GvH clones peaking coincided with falling HvG clones soon after transplant. GvH clones surfaced in recipient marrow, some emerging earlier in ileum or blood.

Clones were read by immunoSEQ multiplex PCR, and TCRdb kept only the in-frame ones, dropping some. In the table there are 90,000 to 95,000 clones, over 85% of which are singletons. The sequencing here drew on unstimulated CD8+ T cells sorted from spleen or lymph node cells, taken before intestinal transplant. The chain couples TRBV6-4 to TRBJ2-3; 7 bases are shared with TRBD2. The sequence derives from a human donor who received an intestinal transplant. CDR3 bases: TGTGCCAGCAGTGACTCGGATCTAGCGGCCACAGATACGCAGTATTTT. Translating it yields CASSDSDLAATDTQYF.